This TCR beta chain was captured by sequencing in a study of CXCR3-negative and CXCR3-positive naive CD8 T cells (dated by TCRdb to the late 2010s). Background for the entire study: In total, 120 million to 150 million TRB reads were obtained, which works out to roughly 1.5 +/- 0.3 million reads per library. Diversity and physicochemical repertoire analyses covered some ten donors pooled from two independent experiments. For the TRBV-TRBJ cluster analysis, the naive subsets came from about five donors, while the memory cells came from 3 donors. What the study reported, not specific to this receptor: Freshly isolated PBMCs were used for most assays because CXCR3 expression partially decreased after cryopreservation. Comparably high repertoire diversity was found in both naive subsets, whereas much lower repertoire diversity was found in memory CD8+ T cells. Because surface CD5, which has been linked to self-reactivity in mice, was comparable between naive subsets, TCR interaction strength was also inferred from TRB CDR3 physicochemical properties. TRBV-TRBJ usage was similar between naive CXCR3-negative and CXCR3-positive cells from the same donor, while memory cells showed distinct patterns. Compared with CXCR3-negative naive cells, CXCR3-positive naive cells had TRB CDR3s with higher hydrophobicity (lower Kidera factor 4), lower energy, and higher strength and volume indices.

The data were produced on a NextSeq 550. The Human TCR Profiling Kit (MiLaboratory) was used to make UMI-labeled 5' RACE TRB cDNA libraries. cDNA synthesis used the entire amount of extracted RNA, and PCR amplification then used the entire amount of cDNA produced. Libraries were prepared in parallel using an identical number of PCR cycles. The paper's processing steps were these. About 57,000 +/- 9,900 unique UMI-labeled TRB cDNA molecules per library were extracted with MIGEC and MiXCR, with at least two reads per UMI required. On average, each library contained about 40,000 +/- 10,000 functional in-frame TRB CDR3 nucleotide clonotypes without stop codons. After each sample was downsampled to 5000 UMI-labeled TRB molecules, VDJtools was used to calculate diversity metrics such as normalized Shannon-Wiener and Chao1. VDJtools was used to calculate clonotype-size-weighted physicochemical properties of the central five CDR3 residues, namely interaction energy, strength, volume and Kidera factor 4. With the reads reprocessed by TCRdb, a single entry stands for each CDR3 protein sequence and no DNA is reported. In this record, the V and J calls reflect TCRdb's handling and not the investigators' own analysis. This sample's table carries fewer than 80,000 distinct CDR3 sequences. The ten largest clones add up to about 4.4% of the sample.

The germline V gene specifies MDHEN as CDR1 and SYDVKM as CDR2. Its CDR3 holds 14 amino acids, cysteine through phenylalanine. No DNA accompanies this entry. For every CD8+ T cell subset, about 300,000 cells were flow-sorted straight into RLT lysis buffer, and each subset was sorted in triplicate. To keep memory contaminants out, a stringent definition of naive CD8+ T cells was applied: CD45RO-CCR7+CD27+CD95-. Using standard density gradient centrifugation, peripheral blood mononuclear cells were isolated from buffy coats. Naive CXCR3-negative and CXCR3-positive CD8+ T cells were flow-sorted on a FACSAria III. Total RNA was extracted from sorted cells using an RNeasy Mini Kit. Based on frequency, this clonotype is considered medium-sized (0.01 to 0.1%); no count was recorded. Its antigen is unknown.

Sequenced: naive CXCR3- CD8+ T cells from blood. The label giving this sample's cell subset or site can be read as: CD45RO-CCR7+CD27+CD95- naive CD8+ T cells lacking CXCR3 (TNR3-). Recombination connected TRBV28 to TRBJ2-5; TCRdb returns TRBD1, unconfirmable since there is no DNA. The receptor's source is a human donor in good health. Some clones in this sample may be carry-over from other donors' samples. The CDR3 reads as follows: CASKLQGFFETQYF.